This TCR beta chain was recorded in a study of vaccination effects on CD4 cells after COVID-19. The CDR3 length is 14 residues. J was trimmed by 4 bases and V by 2 bases; bases with no gene match: 4. Looked up from germline, CDR1 is SGDLS and CDR2 is YYNGEE. Points on this clone: Its specificity is unknown.

The assay was immunoSEQ multiplex PCR, and TCRdb's table has in-frame clones only and misses some. Of about 26,000 clones in the sample, more than 75% were seen once. Antigen-specific CD4+ T cells expanded by the ViraFEST assay with viral peptide pools were then sequenced. Scientists isolated CD4+ T cells after an approximately 10-day culture period ended. The person was diagnosed with PCR-confirmed SARS-CoV-2 infection between March and December 2020. Fresh IL-2-containing medium replaced half the medium on days 3 and 7. This receptor was obtained from a human donor who had a prior SARS-CoV-2 infection. The sequences come from CD4+ T cells from PBMCs cultured with HCoV-NL63 spike peptides, collected before COVID-19 vaccination. This sequence joins TRBV9 and TRBJ2-7; 9 bases are a match to TRBD2. The CDR3, as DNA: TGTGCCAGCAGCGTCCTAGCGGGGACGTACGAGCAGTACTTC. As protein: CASSVLAGTYEQYF. The variable domain in full, completed from reference TRBV9 and TRBJ2-7, reads DSGVTQTPKHLITATGQRVTLRCSPRSGDLSVYWYQQSLDQGLQFLIQYYNGEERAKGNILERFSAQQFPDLHSELNLSSLELGDSALYFCASSVLAGTYEQYFGPGTRLTVT.